These T cell receptor beta chains were read from a single sample in a study of shared clonotypes between healthy human individuals. Sequenced by immunoSEQ multiplex PCR; TCRdb stores in-frame clones only, minus some. The sample records about 640,000 clones, less than 80% being singletons. Material: memory CD4+ T cells sorted from blood. These receptors were collected from a woman aged 25 to 39 in good health. Each CDR3 is given with its conserved first and last residue. A D gene is named only where the DNA matches it firmly. Some rows mark clone size as missing; the rest say once, few, many or name a class of expanded clone.

.	.	TRBJ1-3	TRBV5-1	TGCGCCAGCAGCTCAGCAGGGATAGCTGGAAACACCATATATTTT	CASSSAGIAGNTIYF
.	.	TRBJ1-5	TRBV11-2	TGTGCCAGCAGCTTAAGTGGGACGTTTGATAGCAATCAGCCCCAGCATTTT	CASSLSGTFDSNQPQHF
.	.	TRBJ2-3	TRBV2	TGTGCCAGCAGTGTTAACAGGGTTACAGATACGCAGTATTTT	CASSVNRVTDTQYF
.	.	TRBJ1-1	TRBV25-1	TGTGCCAGCAGGATGAGACACGACTCCACTGAAGCTTTCTTT	CASRMRHDSTEAFF
.	TRBD2	TRBJ2-1	TRBV4-2	TGTGCCAGCAGCCAAGGCCACAGTAGCGGGAGGGCCTATGAGCAGTTCTTC	CASSQGHSSGRAYEQFF
.	TRBD1	TRBJ2-7	TRBV28	TGTGCCAGCAGTACCCCGGGACAGGGGTACGAGCAGTACTTC	CASSTPGQGYEQYF
.	.	TRBJ2-2	TRBV7-9	TGTGCCAGCAGCTTAGTCGCACAGACCGGGGAGCTGTTTTTT	CASSLVAQTGELFF
.	.	TRBJ2-4	TRBV6-6	TGTGCCAGCAGTCCGACGGGGACGGGTCGGGAAAACATTCAGTACTTC	CASSPTGTGRENIQYF
.	.	TRBJ2-7	TRBV5-1	TGCGCCAGCAGCCCGGGACACGGAATCTCCTACGAGCAGTACTTC	CASSPGHGISYEQYF
.	.	TRBJ2-3	TRBV5-4	TGTGCCAGCAGCGGAGCGGGCAAGCTAACAGATACGCAGTATTTT	CASSGAGKLTDTQYF
once	.	TRBJ2-1	TRBV29-1	TGCAGCGTCAAGGAGGGGTGGTACAATGAGCAGTTCTTC	CSVKEGWYNEQFF
.	TRBD1	TRBJ2-6	TRBV9	TGTGCCAGCAGCCCGACCGGGACAGGGTTTGGGGCCAACGTCCTGACTTTC	CASSPTGTGFGANVLTF
.	.	TRBJ2-7	TRBV6-1	TGTGCCAGCAGTCCGGGACTCTCGAGCTCCTACGAGCAGTACTTC	CASSPGLSSSYEQYF
.	TRBD2	TRBJ2-5	TRBV6-5	TGTGCCAGCAGTTACGAGGGAGGGGTGGGAGAGACCCAGTACTTC	CASSYEGGVGETQYF
.	TRBD2	TRBJ2-2	TRBV13	TGTGCCAGCAGCCCCGGACTAGCGGGAGTTTCTAACACCGGGGAGCTGTTTTTT	CASSPGLAGVSNTGELFF
.	.	TRBJ1-2	TRBV27	TGTGCCAGCAGTTTTGGGGAGGGACGGAGCCTAAATGGCTACACCTTC	CASSFGEGRSLNGYTF
.	TRBD1	TRBJ2-5	TRBV27	TGTGCCAGCAGTCTCACGCTAGGGGGCGGGCAGACCCAGTACTTC	CASSLTLGGGQTQYF
.	.	TRBJ1-5	TRBV28	TGTGCCAGCATGCTGGGGGGGTACGTCAGGCAGCCCCAGCATTTT	CASMLGGYVRQPQHF
.	.	TRBJ1-5	TRBV28	TGTGCCAGCAGTTCGCACATGGCGGTCAATCAGCCCCAGCATTTT	CASSSHMAVNQPQHF
.	TRBD2	TRBJ2-7	TRBV27	TGTGCCAGCAGCCACAAAGGGGATAGCGGGAGTAGCTACGAGCAGTACTTC	CASSHKGDSGSSYEQYF
few	.	TRBJ2-1	TRBV4-2	TGTGCCAGCAGCCAAGGCAGCGGGCCCATGGTCGAGCAGTTCTTC	CASSQGSGPMVEQFF
.	TRBD2	TRBJ2-1	TRBV2	TGTGCCAGCATGGAGAAGTTCCAGCGGGAGTTCCGTGATGAGCAGTTCTTC	CASMEKFQREFRDEQFF
.	TRBD2	TRBJ2-6	TRBV28	TGTGCCAGTTATCGGGGGGATGGAGTCGGGGCCAACGTCCTGACTTTC	CASYRGDGVGANVLTF
.	.	TRBJ1-5	TRBV7-2	TGTGCCACCACACCCTCATTGGGTCAGCCCCAGCATTTT	CATTPSLGQPQHF
once	.	TRBJ1-3	TRBV6-1	TGTGCCAGCAGTGAGGGACCCCCAGGGTCCGGAAACACCATATATTTT	CASSEGPPGSGNTIYF
once	TRBD2	TRBJ2-1	TRBV19	TGTGCCAGTAGTACGAGGACTAGCGAGGGTGAGCAGTTCTTC	CASSTRTSEGEQFF
.	TRBD1	TRBJ1-2	TRBV19	TGTGCCAGTAGTAAGACAGGGAACTATGGCTACACCTTC	CASSKTGNYGYTF
.	TRBD1	TRBJ2-7	TRBV6-4	TGTGCCAGCAGTGATTCGGGTAGAGACAGGGGATGGCGAGAGCAGTACTTC	CASSDSGRDRGWREQYF
few	.	TRBJ1-1	TRBV5-1	TGCGCCAGCAGCTTGGTTGCAGGGGTCATGAACACTGAAGCTTTCTTT	CASSLVAGVMNTEAFF
.	.	TRBJ1-5	TRBV7-8	TGTGCCAGCAGCCTCGGGGCGGACCCCCGGCAGCCCCAGCATTTT	CASSLGADPRQPQHF
.	TRBD2	TRBJ2-1	TRBV30	TGTGCCTGGAGACGACTAGCGGGAGCAGGGGAGCAGTTCTTC	CAWRRLAGAGEQFF
.	.	TRBJ1-2	TRBV9	TGTGCCAGCAGCGTAGTTCCCAATACCGTTAGCTACACCTTC	CASSVVPNTVSYTF
.	TRBD1	TRBJ1-2	TRBV6-5	TGTGCCAGCAGACCGACAGGGACTCACGGCTACACCTTC	CASRPTGTHGYTF
once	.	TRBJ1-1	TRBV7-2	TGTGCCAGCTCACACCAGAACACTGAAGCTTTCTTT	CASSHQNTEAFF
.	.	TRBJ2-7	TRBV6-1	TGTGCCAGCAGGCGCGACGAGCAGTACTTC	CASRRDEQYF
.	TRBD1	TRBJ2-3	TRBV4-1	TGCGCCAGCAGCCAAGAGGAGGACAGGGCGGGGTATTTT	CASSQEEDRAGYF
few	TRBD1	TRBJ1-1	TRBV27	TGTGCCAGCAGTTTCGACAGGGAGAGATTAGACACTGAAGCTTTCTTT	CASSFDRERLDTEAFF
few	.	TRBJ2-5	TRBV20-1	TGCAGTGCTAGATATGTCTGGGAGCAGTACTTC	CSARYVWEQYF
.	.	TRBJ2-1	TRBV6-1	TGTGCCAGCAGTGAATTTAGAGTCAATGAGCAGTTCTTC	CASSEFRVNEQFF
few	.	TRBJ2-2	TRBV10-1	TGCGCCAGCAGTGAATCCAGGGGAGTTAGCGGGGAGCTGTTTTTT	CASSESRGVSGELFF
many	TRBD1	TRBJ1-5	TRBV19	TGTGCCAGTAGTACTCCACCGACAGGGGGCCCCAATCAGCCCCAGCATTTT	CASSTPPTGGPNQPQHF
.	.	TRBJ2-7	TRBV28	TGTGCCAGCAGTTTAGACAGCTCCTACGAGCAGTACTTC	CASSLDSSYEQYF
few	TRBD1	TRBJ1-2	TRBV29-1	TGCAGCGTGGACAGGGGGTATAAAGCCTATGGCTACACCTTC	CSVDRGYKAYGYTF
.	.	TRBJ1-4	TRBV6-5	TGTGCCAGCAGGACGGGTAATGAAAAACTGTTTTTT	CASRTGNEKLFF
.	.	TRBJ1-1	TRBV6-5	TGTGCCAGCAGTTACGGGGGGGCAGACACTGAAGCTTTCTTT	CASSYGGADTEAFF
.	TRBD1	TRBJ2-3	TRBV19	TGTGCCAGTAGGGGACAGGCGGGCACAGATACGCAGTATTTT	CASRGQAGTDTQYF
.	.	TRBJ2-1	TRBV5-1	TGCGCCAGCAGCTTGGAGGGGAGTGAGCAGTTCTTC	CASSLEGSEQFF
.	.	TRBJ2-7	TRBV7-9	TGTGCCAGCAGCTTCGGGGCGGACACCTACGAGCAGTACTTC	CASSFGADTYEQYF
.	.	TRBJ1-3	TRBV7-9	TGTGCCAGCAGCTTAGTGGGCAGCTCTGGAAACACCATATATTTT	CASSLVGSSGNTIYF
.	.	TRBJ1-6	TRBV27	TGTGCCAGCAGTTTACGGGGGGGACAAACGTTGTATAGTAATTCACCCCTCCACTTT	CASSLRGGQTLYSNSPLHF
.	TRBD2	TRBJ2-3	TRBV18	TGTGCCAGCTCACCACGCTTAACTAGCGGGAGGGCTTCGGAGGATACGCAGTATTTT	CASSPRLTSGRASEDTQYF
few	.	TRBJ2-1	TRBV4-2	TGTGCCAGCAGCCAAGGAATCGTAAGTTCCTACAATGAGCAGTTCTTC	CASSQGIVSSYNEQFF
.	TRBD1	TRBJ2-6	TRBV18	TGTGCCAGCTCACCGGGACAGGGGGCTGGGGCCAACGTCCTGACTTTC	CASSPGQGAGANVLTF